The rows below give T cell receptor beta chains drawn from one sample of a study of spatial heterogeneity in lung cancer. TCRdb re-called the 5' RACE reads with MiXCR, one entry per CDR3 protein. The sample includes about 38,000 distinct CDR3 sequences, about 5% of them seen just once. The specimen was PBMCs, collected at surgery. The receptors derive from a female donor with early-stage non-small cell lung cancer. CDR3s include the opening cysteine and the closing phenylalanine or tryptophan. Fields, in order: clone size, J gene, V gene, D gene, CDR3 protein, CDR3 DNA. A D gene is named only where the DNA matches it firmly. Size tells how often a clone was seen (once, few, many) or the class of an expanded clone, and some rows leave it out.

few	TRBJ2-7	TRBV27	-	CASSLFMGNEQYF	TGTGCCAGCAGTTTATTCATGGGGAACGAGCAGTACTTC
-	TRBJ1-4	TRBV7-9	-	CASSLAVGKLFF	TGTGCCAGCAGCTTAGCGGTAGGGAAACTGTTTTTT
many	TRBJ2-7	TRBV28	-	CASSLLRSEQYF	TGTGCCAGCAGTTTATTGAGGTCCGAGCAGTACTTC
many	TRBJ2-7	TRBV5-8	-	CASRGQQGSEQYF	TGTGCCAGCAGGGGCCAACAGGGATCCGAGCAGTACTTC
many	TRBJ1-2	TRBV20-1	-	CSARDPAYSITAYGYTF	TGCAGTGCTAGAGATCCGGCATATTCTATCACCGCATATGGCTACACCTTC
few	TRBJ2-3	TRBV3-1	-	CASSQRPDTQYF	TGTGCCAGCAGCCAAAGACCAGATACGCAGTATTTT
many	TRBJ2-7	TRBV7-9	-	CASSLGRGSYEQYF	TGTGCCAGCAGCTTAGGGAGGGGGTCCTACGAGCAGTACTTC
-	TRBJ1-5	TRBV6-5	-	CASSRSQGGYRNPQHF	TGTGCCAGCAGTCGGTCGCAGGGCGGTTATAGGAATCCCCAGCATTTT
many	TRBJ2-1	TRBV6-2/TRBV6-3	-	CASRGWVEQFF	TGTGCCAGCAGGGGGTGGGTTGAGCAGTTCTTC
many	TRBJ2-3	TRBV10-3	TRBD2	CAIRIGLADFATDTQYF	TGTGCCATCCGAATAGGGCTAGCGGACTTTGCCACAGATACGCAGTATTTT
many	TRBJ1-2	TRBV7-2	-	CASSLNLPDYGYTF	TGTGCCAGCAGCTTAAATCTCCCGGACTATGGCTACACCTTC
-	TRBJ2-1	TRBV4-3	-	CVSSQGGDRNEQFF	TGCGTCAGCAGCCAAGGGGGGGACCGGAATGAGCAGTTCTTC
many	TRBJ2-2	TRBV7-6	-	CASSHLRDAANTGELFF	TGTGCCAGCAGCCACCTCCGGGACGCCGCGAACACCGGGGAGCTGTTTTTT
many	TRBJ2-7	TRBV20-1	-	CSARAVGQSSYEQYF	TGCAGTGCTAGAGCTGTGGGGCAAAGCTCCTACGAGCAGTACTTC
many	TRBJ1-2	TRBV19	-	CAISGDYGYTF	TGTGCCATCTCAGGGGACTATGGCTACACCTTC
few	TRBJ1-6	TRBV5-5	-	CASSAGNGRDSPLHF	TGTGCCAGCTCCGCGGGTAATGGTCGGGATTCACCCCTCCACTTT
few	TRBJ1-4	TRBV6-2/TRBV6-3	-	CASSYTQGKNEKLFF	TGTGCCAGCAGTTATACGCAGGGGAAGAATGAAAAACTGTTTTTT
many	TRBJ2-2	TRBV19	-	CASSTRSGSGELFF	TGTGCCAGTAGTACACGCTCCGGATCCGGGGAGCTGTTTTTT
many	TRBJ1-2	TRBV2	TRBD1	CASTRGPGYGYTF	TGTGCCAGCACCAGGGGGCCAGGCTATGGCTACACCTTC
many	TRBJ1-2	TRBV4-3	-	CASSQELGGGYTF	TGCGCCAGCAGCCAAGAGCTAGGAGGAGGCTACACCTTC
-	TRBJ2-5	TRBV7-9	TRBD2	CASSHPRGGQETQYF	TGTGCCAGCAGCCACCCCCGCGGGGGCCAAGAGACCCAGTACTTC
-	TRBJ2-1	TRBV12-3/TRBV12-4	TRBD1	CASSLIGTAGNEQFF	TGTGCCAGCAGTTTAATCGGGACAGCCGGCAATGAGCAGTTCTTC
many	TRBJ2-1	TRBV28	-	CASSYEGPTNEQFF	TGTGCCAGCAGTTACGAGGGACCGACGAATGAGCAGTTCTTC
many	TRBJ2-2	TRBV9	-	CASSIQGYGELFF	TGTGCCAGCAGCATACAGGGATACGGGGAGCTGTTTTTT
many	TRBJ2-2	TRBV29-1	-	CSVDKANTGELFF	TGCAGCGTTGATAAAGCGAACACCGGGGAGCTGTTTTTT
-	TRBJ2-5	TRBV12-3/TRBV12-4	TRBD1	CASINTGGDRAQYF	TGTGCCAGCATTAATACCGGCGGGGACAGGGCCCAGTACTTC
many	TRBJ2-7	TRBV5-1	-	CASRHGHPRSHSYEQYF	TGCGCCAGCAGGCACGGTCATCCGCGATCCCACTCCTACGAGCAGTACTTC
many	TRBJ2-5	TRBV20-1	-	CSAPTRAGTQYF	TGCAGTGCTCCCACTAGGGCAGGGACCCAGTACTTC
many	TRBJ1-6	TRBV3-1	-	CASSQGRVLNSPLHF	TGTGCCAGCAGCCAAGGCAGGGTGTTAAATTCACCCCTCCACTTT
many	TRBJ1-2	TRBV12-3/TRBV12-4	-	CASSLQNYGYTF	TGTGCCAGCAGTTTACAAAACTATGGCTACACCTTC
many	TRBJ2-1	TRBV11-3	TRBD2	CASRSGGDNEQFF	TGTGCCAGCCGTAGCGGGGGGGACAATGAGCAGTTCTTC
many	TRBJ1-1	TRBV10-3	-	CAISGGDTVGAFF	TGTGCCATCAGTGGGGGGGACACCGTGGGCGCTTTCTTT
-	TRBJ1-3	TRBV12-3/TRBV12-4	-	CASSHVDKGNTIYF	TGTGCCAGCAGTCACGTAGACAAAGGAAACACCATATATTTT
many	TRBJ2-7	TRBV19	-	CASSGRSGTSYEQYF	TGTGCCAGTTCCGGTAGGTCCGGTACCTCCTACGAGCAGTACTTC
many	TRBJ2-2	TRBV6-1	TRBD2	CASSVHTSGGYLTGELFF	TGTGCCAGCAGCGTCCATACTAGCGGGGGTTATTTAACCGGGGAGCTGTTTTTT
many	TRBJ1-1	TRBV2	TRBD1	CASTQGEGVAFF	TGTGCCAGCACCCAGGGGGAAGGGGTAGCTTTCTTT